This TCR beta chain was recorded in a study of CD8+ T cells in alopecia areata. General study results and limits: Elevated clonality characterized lesional scalp relative to normal scalp, particularly in alopecia totalis/universalis. With just one nonresponder, it is still uncertain whether baseline CD8+ expansion relates to response. Sequence data from scalp samples additionally include resident alphabeta T cells of normal skin.

The sequencing template was cDNA reverse transcribed from extracted RNA. Sequencing was performed with immunoSEQ multiplex PCR; in TCRdb, only in-frame clones are kept and a portion is missing. The table shows about 250,000 clones, with roughly 60% occurring only once. As regards this clone: Its antigen remains unknown.

The treatment: oral pan-JAK inhibitor, 5-10 mg twice daily. CD4+ and CD8+ T cells were sorted from PBMCs. V dropped 2 bases and J dropped 8 bases, with 15 bases sitting between them. Germline V gene sequence: CDR1 SEHNR, CDR2 FQNEAQ (reference sequence). This CDR3 comprises 15 residues. This chain uses TRBV7-9 with TRBJ1-4; TRBD1 might be the D (6 bases). The input for sequencing was CD4+ T cells sorted from blood, taken at approximately week 52, from a patient treated with tofacitinib. This receptor was obtained from a human donor with alopecia areata. The CDR3 reads CASSLSGGLREKLFF. CDR3 sequence (DNA): TGTGCCAGCAGCTTAAGCGGGGGGCTCAGGGAAAAACTGTTTTTT.